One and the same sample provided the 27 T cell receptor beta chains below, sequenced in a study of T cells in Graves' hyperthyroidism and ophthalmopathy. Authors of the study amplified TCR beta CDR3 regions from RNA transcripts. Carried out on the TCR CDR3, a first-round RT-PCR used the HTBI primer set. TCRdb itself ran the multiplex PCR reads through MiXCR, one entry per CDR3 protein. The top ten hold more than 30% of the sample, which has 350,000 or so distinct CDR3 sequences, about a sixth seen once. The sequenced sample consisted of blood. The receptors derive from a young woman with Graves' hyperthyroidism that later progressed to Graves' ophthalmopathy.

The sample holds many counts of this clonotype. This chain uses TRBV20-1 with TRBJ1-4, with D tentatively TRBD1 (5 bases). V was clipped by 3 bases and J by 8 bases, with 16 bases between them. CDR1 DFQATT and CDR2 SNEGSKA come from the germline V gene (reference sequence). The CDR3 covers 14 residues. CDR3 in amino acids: CSASTQGGREKLFF. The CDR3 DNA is TGCAGTGCTAGTACTCAGGGCGGGAGGGAAAAACTGTTTTTT.

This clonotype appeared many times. The CDR3 coding sequence is TGTGCCAGCAGTGTGAATCGACTAGCGGGGGTCTTTCAAGAGACCCAGTACTTC. It is translated as CASSVNRLAGVFQETQYF. The chain combines TRBV2 with TRBJ2-5, with TRBD2 matching 12 bases. CDR1 is SNHLY and CDR2 is FYNNEI in the germline V gene. This CDR3 is built from 18 residues. J was trimmed by 2 bases and V by 4 bases; bases with no gene match: 11.

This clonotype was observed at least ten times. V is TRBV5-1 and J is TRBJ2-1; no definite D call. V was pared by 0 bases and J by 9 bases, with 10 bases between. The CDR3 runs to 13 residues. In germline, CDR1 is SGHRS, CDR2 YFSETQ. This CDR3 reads CASSLDGLGEQFF. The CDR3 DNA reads TGCGCCAGCAGCTTGGACGGGCTGGGTGAGCAGTTCTTC.

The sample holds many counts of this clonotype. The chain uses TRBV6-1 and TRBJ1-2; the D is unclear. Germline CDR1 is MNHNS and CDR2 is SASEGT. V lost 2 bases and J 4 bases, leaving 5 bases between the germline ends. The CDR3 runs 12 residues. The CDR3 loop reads CASSERGYGYTF. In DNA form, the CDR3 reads TGTGCCAGCAGTGAACGCGGCTATGGCTACACCTTC.

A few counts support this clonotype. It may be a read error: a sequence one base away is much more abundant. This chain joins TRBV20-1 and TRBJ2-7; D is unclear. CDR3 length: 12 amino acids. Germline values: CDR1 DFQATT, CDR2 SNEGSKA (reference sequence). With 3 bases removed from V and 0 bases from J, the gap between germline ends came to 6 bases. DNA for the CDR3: TGCAGTGCTAGGGGAAGCTCCTACGAGCAGTACTTC. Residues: CSARGSSYEQYF.

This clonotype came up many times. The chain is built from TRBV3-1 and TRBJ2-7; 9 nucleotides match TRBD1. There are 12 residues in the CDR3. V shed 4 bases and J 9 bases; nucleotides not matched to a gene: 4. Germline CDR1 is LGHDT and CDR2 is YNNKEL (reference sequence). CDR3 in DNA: TGTGCCAGCAGCCCGGGGACAGGGTCGCAGTACTTC. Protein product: CASSPGTGSQYF.

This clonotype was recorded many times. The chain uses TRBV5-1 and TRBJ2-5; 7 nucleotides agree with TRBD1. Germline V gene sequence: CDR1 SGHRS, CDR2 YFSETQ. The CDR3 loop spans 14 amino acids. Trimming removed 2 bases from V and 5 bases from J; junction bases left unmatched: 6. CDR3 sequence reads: CASSLGTAQETQYF. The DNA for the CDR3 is TGCGCCAGCAGCTTAGGGACAGCCCAGGAGACCCAGTACTTC.

The CDR3 DNA reads as TGCGCCAGCAGCCAAGAGGACAGGGGGGTTGGCCCAAGGGATCAGCCCCAGCATTTT. Translating gives CASSQEDRGVGPRDQPQHF. This chain uses TRBV4-1 with TRBJ1-5; 10 bases fit TRBD1. The length of the CDR3 is 19 residues. Germline trimming cut 0 bases from V and 5 bases from J; bases unmatched to any gene: 13. CDR1 and CDR2 from the germline V gene are MGHRA and YSYEKL.

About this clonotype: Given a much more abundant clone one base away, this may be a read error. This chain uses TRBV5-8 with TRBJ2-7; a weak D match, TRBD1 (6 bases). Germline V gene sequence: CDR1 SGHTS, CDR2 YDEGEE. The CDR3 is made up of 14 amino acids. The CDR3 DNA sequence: TGTGTCAGCAGCTCTTTAACAGGGTCCTACGAGCAGTACTTC. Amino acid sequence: CVSSSLTGSYEQYF.

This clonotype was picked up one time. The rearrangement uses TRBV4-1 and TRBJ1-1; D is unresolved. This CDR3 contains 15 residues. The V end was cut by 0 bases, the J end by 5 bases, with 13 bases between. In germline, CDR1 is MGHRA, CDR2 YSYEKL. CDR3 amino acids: CASSQDPGMVTEAFF. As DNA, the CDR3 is TGCGCCAGCAGCCAAGATCCGGGTATGGTAACTGAAGCTTTCTTT.

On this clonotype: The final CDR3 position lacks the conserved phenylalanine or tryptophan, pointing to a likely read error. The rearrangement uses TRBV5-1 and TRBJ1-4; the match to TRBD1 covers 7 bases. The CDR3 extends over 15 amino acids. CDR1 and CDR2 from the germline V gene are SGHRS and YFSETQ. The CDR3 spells CASSSTGATNEKLFI. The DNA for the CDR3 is TGCGCCAGCAGCTCAACAGGGGCAACTAACGAAAAACTGTTTATT.

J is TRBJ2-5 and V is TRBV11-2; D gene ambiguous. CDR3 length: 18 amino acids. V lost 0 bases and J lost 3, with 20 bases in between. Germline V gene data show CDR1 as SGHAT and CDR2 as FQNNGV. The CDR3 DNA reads TGTGCCAGCAGCTTAGATGGCAGGAAGACGTTCACGGAAGAGACCCAGTACTTC. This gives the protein CASSLDGRKTFTEETQYF.

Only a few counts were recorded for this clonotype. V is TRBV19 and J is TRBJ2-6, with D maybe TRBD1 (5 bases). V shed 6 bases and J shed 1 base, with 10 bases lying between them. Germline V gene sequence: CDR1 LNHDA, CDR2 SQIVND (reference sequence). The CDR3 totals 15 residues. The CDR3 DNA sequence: TGTGCCAGTAGGGACAAGGGTTCTGGGGCCAACGTCCTGACTTTC. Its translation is CASRDKGSGANVLTF.

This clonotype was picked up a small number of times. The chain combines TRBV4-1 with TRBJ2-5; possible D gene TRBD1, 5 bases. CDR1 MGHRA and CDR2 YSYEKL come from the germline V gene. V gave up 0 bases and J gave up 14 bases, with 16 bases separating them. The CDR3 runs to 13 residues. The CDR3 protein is CASSQDPGAVEYF. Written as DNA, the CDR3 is TGCGCCAGCAGCCAAGATCCTGGGGCAGTGGAATACTTC.

CDR3 loop: CASSLMSETEAFF. In DNA form, the CDR3 reads TGTGCCAGCAGCTTAATGAGCGAGACTGAAGCTTTCTTT. This sequence joins TRBV7-9 and TRBJ1-1; D gene uncertain. The germline V gene has CDR1 SEHNR and CDR2 FQNEAQ (reference sequence). This CDR3 spans 13 amino acids. V lost 2 bases, J lost 5 bases, and 9 bases lay in between.

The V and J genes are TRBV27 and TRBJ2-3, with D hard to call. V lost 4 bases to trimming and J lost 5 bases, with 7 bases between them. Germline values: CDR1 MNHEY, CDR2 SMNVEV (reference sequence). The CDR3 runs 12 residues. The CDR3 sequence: CASSSLLDTQYF. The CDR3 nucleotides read TGTGCCAGCAGTTCCCTATTAGATACGCAGTATTTT.

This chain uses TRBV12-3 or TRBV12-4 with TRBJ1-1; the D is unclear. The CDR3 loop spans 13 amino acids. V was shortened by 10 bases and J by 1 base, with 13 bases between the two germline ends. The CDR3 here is CATRDEWNTEAFF. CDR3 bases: TGTGCCACTCGAGACGAGTGGAACACTGAAGCTTTCTTT.

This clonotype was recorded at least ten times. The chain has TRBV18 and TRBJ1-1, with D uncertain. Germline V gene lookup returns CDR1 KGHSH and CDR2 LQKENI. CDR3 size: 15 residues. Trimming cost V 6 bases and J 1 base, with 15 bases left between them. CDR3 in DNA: TGTGCCAGCTCCCAATCACAGTATTGGAACACTGAAGCTTTCTTT. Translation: CASSQSQYWNTEAFF.

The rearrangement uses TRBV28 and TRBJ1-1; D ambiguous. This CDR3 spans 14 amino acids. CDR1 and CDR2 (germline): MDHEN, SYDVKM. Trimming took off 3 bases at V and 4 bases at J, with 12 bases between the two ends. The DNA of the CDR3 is TGTGCCAGCAGTTTTGAAAACTGGGGCACTGAAGCTTTCTTT. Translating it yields CASSFENWGTEAFF.

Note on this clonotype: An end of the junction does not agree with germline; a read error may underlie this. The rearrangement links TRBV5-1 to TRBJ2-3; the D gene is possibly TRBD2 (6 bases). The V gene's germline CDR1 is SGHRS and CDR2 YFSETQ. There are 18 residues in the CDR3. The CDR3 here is CASSLVGRIAASTDTQYF. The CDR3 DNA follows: TGCGCCAGCAGCTTGGTGGGGCGGATAGCGGCAAGCACTGATACGCAGTATTTT.

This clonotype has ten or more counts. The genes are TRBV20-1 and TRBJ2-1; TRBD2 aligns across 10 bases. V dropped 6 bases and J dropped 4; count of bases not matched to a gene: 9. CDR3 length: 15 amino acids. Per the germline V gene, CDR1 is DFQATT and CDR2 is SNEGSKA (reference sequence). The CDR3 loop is CSAREMTSGYNEQFF. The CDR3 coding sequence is TGCAGTGCCAGGGAGATGACTAGCGGGTACAATGAGCAGTTCTTC.

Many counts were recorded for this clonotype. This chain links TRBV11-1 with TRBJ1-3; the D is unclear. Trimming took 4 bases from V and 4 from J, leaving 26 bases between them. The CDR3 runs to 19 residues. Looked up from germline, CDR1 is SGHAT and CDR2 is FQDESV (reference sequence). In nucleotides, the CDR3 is TGTGCCAGCAGCTGGGCCCCACATTTAGCTGAGTGGCCCGGAAACACCATATATTTT. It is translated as CASSWAPHLAEWPGNTIYF.

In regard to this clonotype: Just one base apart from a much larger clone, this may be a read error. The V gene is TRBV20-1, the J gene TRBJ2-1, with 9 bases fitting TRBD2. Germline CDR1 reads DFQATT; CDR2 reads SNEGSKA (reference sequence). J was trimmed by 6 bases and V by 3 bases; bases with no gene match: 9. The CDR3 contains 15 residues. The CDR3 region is CSASPSGMAGNEQFF. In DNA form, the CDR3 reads TGCAGTGCTAGCCCTAGCGGGATGGCCGGCAATGAGCAGTTCTTC.

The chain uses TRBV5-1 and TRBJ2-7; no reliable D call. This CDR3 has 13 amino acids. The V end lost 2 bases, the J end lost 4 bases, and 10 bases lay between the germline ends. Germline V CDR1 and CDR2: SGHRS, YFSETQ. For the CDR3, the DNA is TGCGCCAGCAGCTTCGCCAGAGAATACGAGCAGTACTTC. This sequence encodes CASSFAREYEQYF.

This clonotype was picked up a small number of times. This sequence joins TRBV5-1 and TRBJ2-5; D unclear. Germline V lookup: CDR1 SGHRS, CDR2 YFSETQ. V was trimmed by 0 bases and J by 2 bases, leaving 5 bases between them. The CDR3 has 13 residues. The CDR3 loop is CASSLVGQETQYF. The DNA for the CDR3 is TGCGCCAGCAGCTTGGTGGGTCAAGAGACCCAGTACTTC.

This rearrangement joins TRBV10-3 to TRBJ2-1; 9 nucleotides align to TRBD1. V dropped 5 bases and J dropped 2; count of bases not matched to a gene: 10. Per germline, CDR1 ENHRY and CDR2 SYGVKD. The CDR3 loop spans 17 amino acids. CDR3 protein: CAISSPDRGDAYNEQFF. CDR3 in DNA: TGTGCCATCAGTTCCCCGGACAGGGGCGATGCCTACAATGAGCAGTTCTTC.

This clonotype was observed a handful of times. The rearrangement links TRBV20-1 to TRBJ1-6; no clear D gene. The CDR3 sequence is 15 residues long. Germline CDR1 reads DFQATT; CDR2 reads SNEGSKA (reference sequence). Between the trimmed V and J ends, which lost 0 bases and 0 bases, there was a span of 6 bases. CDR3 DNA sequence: TGCAGTGCTAGAGACACAGTCTCCTATAATTCACCCCTCCACTTT. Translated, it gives CSARDTVSYNSPLHF.